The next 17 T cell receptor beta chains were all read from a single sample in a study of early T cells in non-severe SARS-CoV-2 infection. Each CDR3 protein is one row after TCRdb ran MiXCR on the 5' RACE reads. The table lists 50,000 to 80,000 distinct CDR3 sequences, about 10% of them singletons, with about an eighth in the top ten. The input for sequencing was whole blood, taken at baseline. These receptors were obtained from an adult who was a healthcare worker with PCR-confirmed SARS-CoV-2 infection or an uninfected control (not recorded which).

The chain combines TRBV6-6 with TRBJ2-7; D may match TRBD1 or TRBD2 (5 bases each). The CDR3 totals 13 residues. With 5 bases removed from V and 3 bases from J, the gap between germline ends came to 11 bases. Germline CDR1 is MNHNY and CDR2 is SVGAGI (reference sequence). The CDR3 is CASSPRDDYEQYF. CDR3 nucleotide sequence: TGTGCCAGCAGTCCCAGGGACGACTACGAGCAGTACTTC.

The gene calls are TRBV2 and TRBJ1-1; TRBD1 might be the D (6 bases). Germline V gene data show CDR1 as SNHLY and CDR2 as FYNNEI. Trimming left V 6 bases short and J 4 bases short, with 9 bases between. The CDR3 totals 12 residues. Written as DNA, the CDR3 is TGTGCCAGCAGGCAAGGGGGCACTGAAGCTTTCTTT. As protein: CASRQGGTEAFF.

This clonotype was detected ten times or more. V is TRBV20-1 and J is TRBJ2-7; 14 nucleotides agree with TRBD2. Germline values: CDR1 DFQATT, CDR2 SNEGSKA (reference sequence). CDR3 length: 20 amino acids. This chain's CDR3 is CSPGRPPETSGRAYSYEQYF. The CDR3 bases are TGCAGCCCCGGAAGGCCTCCAGAGACTAGCGGGAGGGCGTACTCCTACGAGCAGTACTTC.

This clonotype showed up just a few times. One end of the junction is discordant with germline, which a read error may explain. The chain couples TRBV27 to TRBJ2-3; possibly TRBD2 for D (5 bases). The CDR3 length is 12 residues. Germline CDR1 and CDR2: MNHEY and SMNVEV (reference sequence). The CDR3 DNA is TGTGTCAGCAGCGTTCCGGGGGATACGCAGTATTTT. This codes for CVSSVPGDTQYF.

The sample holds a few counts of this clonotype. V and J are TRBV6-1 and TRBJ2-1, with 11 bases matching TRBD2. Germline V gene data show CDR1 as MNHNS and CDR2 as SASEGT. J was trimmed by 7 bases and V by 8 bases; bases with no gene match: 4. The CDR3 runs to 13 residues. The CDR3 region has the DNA TGTGCCAGCGGGGCTAGCGGGAGGAATGAGCAGTTCTTC. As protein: CASGASGRNEQFF.

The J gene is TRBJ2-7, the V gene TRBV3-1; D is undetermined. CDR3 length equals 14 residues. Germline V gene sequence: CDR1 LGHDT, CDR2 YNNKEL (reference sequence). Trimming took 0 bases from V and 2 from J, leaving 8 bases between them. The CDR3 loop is CASSQESGTYEQYF. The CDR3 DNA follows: TGTGCCAGCAGCCAAGAAAGTGGGACCTACGAGCAGTACTTC.

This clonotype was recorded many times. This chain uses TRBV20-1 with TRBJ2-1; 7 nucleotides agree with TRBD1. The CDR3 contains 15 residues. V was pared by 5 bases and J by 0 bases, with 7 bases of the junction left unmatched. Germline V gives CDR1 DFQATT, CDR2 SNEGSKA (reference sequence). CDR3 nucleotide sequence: TGCAGTGCTGCCCAGGGGGTCGACTCCTACAATGAGCAGTTCTTC. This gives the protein CSAAQGVDSYNEQFF.

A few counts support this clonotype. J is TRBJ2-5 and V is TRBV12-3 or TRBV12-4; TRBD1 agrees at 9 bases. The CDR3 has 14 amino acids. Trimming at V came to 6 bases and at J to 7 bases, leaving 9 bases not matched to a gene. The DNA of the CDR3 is TGTGCCAGCAGCGCACAGGGGGCAGCCGGGACCCAGTACTTC. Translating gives CASSAQGAAGTQYF.

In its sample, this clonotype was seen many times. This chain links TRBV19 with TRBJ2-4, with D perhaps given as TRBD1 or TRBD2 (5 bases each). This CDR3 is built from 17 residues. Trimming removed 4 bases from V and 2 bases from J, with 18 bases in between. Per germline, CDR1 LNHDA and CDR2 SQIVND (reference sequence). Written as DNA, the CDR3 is TGTGCCAGTAGTACCCAGGGAACCGCGGGCCCCAAAAACATTCAGTACTTC. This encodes CASSTQGTAGPKNIQYF.

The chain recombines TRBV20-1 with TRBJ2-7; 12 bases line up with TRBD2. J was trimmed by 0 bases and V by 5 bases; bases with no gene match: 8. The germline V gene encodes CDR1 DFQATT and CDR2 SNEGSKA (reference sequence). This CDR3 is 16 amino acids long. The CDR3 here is CSASGLAGQSSYEQYF. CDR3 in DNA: TGCAGTGCTTCCGGACTAGCGGGGCAAAGCTCCTACGAGCAGTACTTC.

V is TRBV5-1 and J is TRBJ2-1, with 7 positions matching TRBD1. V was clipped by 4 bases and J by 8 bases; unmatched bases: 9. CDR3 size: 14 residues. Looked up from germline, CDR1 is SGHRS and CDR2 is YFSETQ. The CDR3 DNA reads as TGCGCCAGCAGCAGTTGGACAGGAAGGGATGAGCAGTTCTTC. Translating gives CASSSWTGRDEQFF.

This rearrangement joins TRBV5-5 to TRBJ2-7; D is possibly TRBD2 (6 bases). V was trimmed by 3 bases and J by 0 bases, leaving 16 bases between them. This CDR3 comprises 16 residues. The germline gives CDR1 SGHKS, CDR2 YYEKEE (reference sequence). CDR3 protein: CASSSIPGGSSYEQYF. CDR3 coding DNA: TGTGCCAGCAGCTCCATTCCTGGGGGGAGCTCCTACGAGCAGTACTTC.

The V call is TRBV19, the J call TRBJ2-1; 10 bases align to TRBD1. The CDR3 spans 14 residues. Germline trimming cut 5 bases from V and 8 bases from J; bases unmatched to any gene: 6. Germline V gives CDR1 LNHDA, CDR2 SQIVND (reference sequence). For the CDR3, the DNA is TGTGCCAGTAGTCCGGACAGGGGGGCCCATGAGCAGTTCTTC. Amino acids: CASSPDRGAHEQFF. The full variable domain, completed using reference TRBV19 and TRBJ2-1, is DGGITQSPKYLFRKEGQNVTLSCEQNLNHDAMYWYRQDPGQGLRLIYYSQIVNDFQKGDIAEGYSVSREKKESFPLTVTSAQKNPTAFYLCASSPDRGAHEQFFGPGTRLTVL.

The CDR3 protein is CASSPLGSYNEQFF. Written as DNA, the CDR3 is TGTGCCAGCAGCCCCCTTGGCTCCTACAATGAGCAGTTCTTC. V and J are TRBV7-9 and TRBJ2-1; D unclear. Trimming removed 5 bases from V and 0 bases from J, with 8 bases in between. The germline V gene has CDR1 SEHNR and CDR2 FQNEAQ (reference sequence). The CDR3 runs to 14 residues.

CDR3 nucleotide sequence: TGTGCCAGCTCACCATCTCGGGGGGCCTACGAGCAGTACTTC. Amino acids: CASSPSRGAYEQYF. The V call is TRBV18, the J call TRBJ2-7; 7 nucleotides line up with TRBD2. The germline CDR1 and CDR2 sequences are KGHSH and LQKENI. With 2 bases clipped from V and 2 bases from J, the junction kept 3 bases outside the gene matches. The CDR3 covers 14 residues.

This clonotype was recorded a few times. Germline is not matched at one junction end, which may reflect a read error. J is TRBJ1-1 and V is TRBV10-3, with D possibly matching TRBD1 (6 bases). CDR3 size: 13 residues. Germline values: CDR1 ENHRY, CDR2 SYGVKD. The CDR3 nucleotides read TGTGCCATCAGTGGGGGCCAGGGGACTGAAGTTTTCTTT. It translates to CAISGGQGTEVFF.

For the CDR3, the DNA is TGCAGCGTTGACCAGGGGGTGATAGGGGCCAACGTCCTGACTTTC. Its translation is CSVDQGVIGANVLTF. The gene calls are TRBV29-1 and TRBJ2-6, with TRBD1 identical over 7 bases. Germline V gene sequence: CDR1 SQVTM, CDR2 ANQGSEA. V trimming: 3 bases; J trimming: 4 bases; junction bases outside the gene matches: 6. The CDR3 has 15 residues.